The 15 T cell receptor beta chains below all came from one sample that was sequenced in a study of blood T cell repertoires in COVID-19. Using immunoSEQ multiplex PCR, the repertoire was profiled, and TCRdb retains in-frame clones only, with some absent. The sample has approximately 69,000 clones; less than 85% are singletons. Sample: peripheral blood. The source is a man aged 50-59 years with COVID-19, enrolled during active disease.

The chain employs TRBV9 and TRBJ1-1; maybe TRBD1 (5 bases). V gave up 7 bases and J gave up 4 bases, with 14 bases separating them. Germline CDR1 SGDLS, CDR2 YYNGEE. The CDR3 has 13 amino acids. The CDR3 protein is CASSRGEGTEAFF. The CDR3 DNA sequence: TGTGCCAGCTCCCGGGGGGAGGGCACTGAAGCTTTCTTT.

The chain uses TRBV3-1 (or the pseudogene TRBV3-2) and TRBJ2-6, with 8 bases aligning to TRBD1. Germline V lookup: CDR1 LGHDT, CDR2 YNNKEL (reference sequence). V lost 6 bases to trimming and J lost 1 base; unmatched junction nucleotides: 2. The CDR3 consists of 15 residues. CDR3 nucleotide sequence: TGTGCCAGCAGATACAGGGGGTCTGGGGCCAACGTCCTGACTTTC. Amino acid sequence: CASRYRGSGANVLTF.

V gene TRBV7-9 combines with J gene TRBJ1-2; 7 bases fit TRBD1. This CDR3 contains 14 residues. CDR1 and CDR2 from the germline V gene are SEHNR and FQNEAQ (reference sequence). V lost 1 base, J lost 3 bases, and 2 bases stayed unmatched. The CDR3 sequence: CASSLGTGDYGYTF. CDR3 nucleotide sequence: TGTGCCAGCAGCTTAGGGACAGGTGACTATGGCTACACCTTC.

This chain links TRBV12-3 or TRBV12-4 with TRBJ2-5; D possibly corresponds to TRBD2 (6 bases). V was shortened by 3 bases and J by 9 bases, with 8 bases between the two germline ends. The CDR3 is 11 amino acids. Written as DNA, the CDR3 is TGTGCCAGCAGTTTGACGGGGGCCCAGTACTTC. This gives the protein CASSLTGAQYF.

In this sample, this clone turned up a few times. V and J are TRBV18 and TRBJ2-1; TRBD2 agrees at 10 bases. Germline values: CDR1 KGHSH, CDR2 LQKENI. The CDR3 covers 14 residues. After removal of 5 bases from V and 7 bases from J, the junction contained 5 bases not matched to a gene. CDR3 DNA: TGTGCCAGCTCATGGACTAGCGGATCAAATGAGCAGTTCTTC. Translated, it gives CASSWTSGSNEQFF.

This chain joins TRBV7-8 and TRBJ1-5, with D maybe TRBD1 (6 bases). The CDR3 runs to 13 residues. V shed 5 bases and J shed 4 bases, with 9 bases lying between them. From germline, CDR1 is SGHVS and CDR2 FQNEAQ. The CDR3 spells CASSLGQNQPQHF. The CDR3 nucleotides read TGTGCCAGCAGCCTCGGACAGAATCAGCCCCAGCATTTT.

This chain uses TRBV10-3 with TRBJ2-7; no reliable D call. The germline V and J ends were trimmed by 8 bases and 5 bases, with 10 bases remaining between them. CDR1 and CDR2 (germline): ENHRY, SYGVKD. The CDR3 runs to 11 residues. The CDR3 DNA follows: TGTGCCATCGGTTCGCAGGACGAGCAGTACTTC. Translated: CAIGSQDEQYF.

The chain combines TRBV11-3 with TRBJ1-1, with no clear D. The CDR3 sequence is 13 residues long. Per the germline V gene, CDR1 is SGHNT and CDR2 is YENEEA. Trimming cost V 1 base and J 1 base, with 4 bases left between them. The CDR3 DNA reads as TGTGCCAGCAGCTTAGTAAAGAACACTGAAGCTTTCTTT. This translates into CASSLVKNTEAFF. Variable domain in full (rest from reference TRBV11-3 and TRBJ1-1): EAGVVQSPRYKIIEKKQPVAFWCNPISGHNTLYWYLQNLGQGPELLIRYENEEAVDDSQLPKDRFSAERLKGVDSTLKIQPAELGDSAVYLCASSLVKNTEAFFGQGTRLTVV.

This clone was counted a single time. This rearrangement joins TRBV4-1 to TRBJ1-2; 8 nucleotides match TRBD1. The germline V gene encodes CDR1 MGHRA and CDR2 YSYEKL. V trimming: 4 bases; J trimming: 4 bases; junction bases outside the gene matches: 8. The CDR3 loop spans 15 amino acids. In DNA form, the CDR3 reads TGCGCCAGCAGCCCCGATAGGACAGGGTCCTATGGCTACACCTTC. It translates to CASSPDRTGSYGYTF.

This clone has a single count. The chain joins TRBV3-1 (or the pseudogene TRBV3-2) to TRBJ2-3; 12 positions match TRBD2. J gave up 3 bases and V 5 bases, and 9 bases lay outside the gene matches. Looked up from germline, CDR1 is LGHDT and CDR2 is YNNKEL (reference sequence). CDR3 length: 17 amino acids. The CDR3 loop reads CASSTLAGGPGTDTQYF. The CDR3 nucleotides read TGTGCCAGCAGCACCCTAGCGGGGGGGCCGGGGACAGATACGCAGTATTTT.

The V gene is TRBV16, the J gene TRBJ1-2, with 12 positions matching TRBD1. Germline values: CDR1 KGHSY, CDR2 FQNENV. V lost 3 bases and J lost 6; bases outside the gene matches: 5. The CDR3 covers 15 residues. CDR3: CASSQPGQGADGYTF. As DNA, the CDR3 is TGTGCCAGCAGCCAGCCGGGACAGGGGGCGGATGGCTACACCTTC.

The CDR3 is CASSLGITGGNTIYF. Here the CDR3 DNA reads TGTGCCAGCAGCTTGGGAATCACCGGTGGAAACACCATATATTTT. The chain recombines TRBV5-4 with TRBJ1-3; D remains ambiguous. Trimming took off 0 bases at V and 3 bases at J, with 10 bases between the two ends. The CDR3 loop spans 15 amino acids. Per germline, CDR1 SGHNT and CDR2 YYREEE (reference sequence).

The chain couples TRBV7-7 to TRBJ1-1; D is unclear. The length of the CDR3 is 13 residues. CDR1 is SSHAT, CDR2 FNYEAQ, per germline (reference sequence). Between the trimmed V and J ends, which lost 2 bases and 2 bases, there was a span of 6 bases. CDR3 DNA: TGTGCCAGCAGCTTATTAGTTAACACTGAAGCTTTCTTT. Protein sequence: CASSLLVNTEAFF.

This sequence joins TRBV10-3 and TRBJ2-7; possible D gene TRBD1, 6 bases. This CDR3 has 16 residues. Looked up from germline, CDR1 is ENHRY and CDR2 is SYGVKD. Trimming pared 6 bases from V and 0 bases from J, leaving 18 bases between. The CDR3 bases are TGTGCCATCAGCCAAAGGACAGTTCTAAGCTCCTACGAGCAGTACTTC. Residues: CAISQRTVLSSYEQYF.

The genes are TRBV5-1 and TRBJ1-1, with TRBD1 matching 9 bases. V gave up 4 bases and J gave up 8 bases; unmatched junction bases: 3. Germline CDR1 SGHRS, CDR2 YFSETQ. The CDR3 is made up of 12 amino acids. The CDR3 sequence: CASSRDRAEAFF. In DNA form, the CDR3 reads TGCGCCAGCAGCCGGGACAGGGCGGAAGCTTTCTTT.